Listed below are T cell receptor beta chains from one sample, sequenced in a study of blood T cell repertoires in COVID-19. TCRdb's copy holds only in-frame clones and misses some; the assay was immunoSEQ multiplex PCR. The sample includes 300,000 to 350,000 clones, around nine tenths seen only once; the top ten take more than 6%. Sequenced material: peripheral blood. Receptors originate from a woman in her twenties or thirties with COVID-19, enrolled during active disease. Both conserved end residues are part of each CDR3. D genes are given only for firm matches. Rows may omit the clone size; those that give it use once, few, many or a size class.

abundance	d_gene	v_gene	j_gene	CDR3aa	CDR3nt
-	-	TRBV30	TRBJ1-1	CAWTGDTEAFF	TGTGCCTGGACAGGGGACACTGAAGCTTTCTTT
once	TRBD1	TRBV5-6	TRBJ1-5	CASSLLTGDNQPQHF	TGTGCCAGCAGCCTACTGACAGGGGACAATCAGCCCCAGCATTTT
-	TRBD2	TRBV11-3	TRBJ2-1	CASSSHSGRDNEQFF	TGTGCCAGCAGCTCCCACAGTGGGAGGGACAATGAGCAGTTCTTC
-	-	TRBV18	TRBJ1-5	CASSPSRAPQPQHF	TGTGCCAGCTCACCAAGCAGGGCCCCTCAGCCCCAGCATTTT
-	-	TRBV7-2	TRBJ1-3	CASSNDRLPDSTGNTIYF	TGTGCCAGCAGTAACGACAGGCTACCTGACTCAACTGGAAACACCATATATTTT
-	TRBD1	TRBV2	TRBJ1-4	CASQEWGTESEKLFF	TGTGCCAGCCAGGAGTGGGGGACAGAGTCGGAAAAACTGTTTTTT
-	TRBD1	TRBV4-1	TRBJ2-7	CASSHLGTGDYEQYF	TGCGCCAGCAGCCACCTCGGGACAGGGGACTACGAGCAGTACTTC
-	-	TRBV4-1	TRBJ2-3	CASSRGQGVGSGGDTQYF	TGCGCCAGCAGCCGAGGACAGGGAGTGGGTAGCGGGGGAGATACGCAGTATTTT
-	TRBD2	TRBV5-1	TRBJ2-3	CASSSTSGSGDTQYF	TGCGCCAGCAGCTCCACTAGCGGGAGTGGAGATACGCAGTATTTT
-	-	TRBV7-9	TRBJ1-1	CASSLGATEAFF	TGTGCCAGCAGCTTGGGGGCTACTGAAGCTTTCTTT
-	TRBD1	TRBV30	TRBJ2-7	CAWSVGVRTGHTYEQYF	TGTGCCTGGAGTGTAGGAGTTAGGACAGGGCATACCTACGAGCAGTACTTC
-	TRBD1	TRBV28	TRBJ2-1	CASSLTGMEQFF	TGTGCCAGCAGTTTGACAGGGATGGAGCAGTTCTTC
-	-	TRBV4-2	TRBJ1-6	CASSQDPIAGSANSPLHF	TGTGCCAGCAGCCAAGATCCAATCGCCGGGTCGGCTAATTCACCCCTCCACTTT
-	TRBD1	TRBV2	TRBJ1-2	CASNRGFNGYTF	TGTGCCAGCAACAGGGGGTTCAATGGCTACACCTTC
once	TRBD1	TRBV10-3	TRBJ1-2	CAISGDRYGYTF	TGTGCCATCAGTGGGGACAGGTATGGCTACACCTTC
-	TRBD1	TRBV3-1/TRBV3-2	TRBJ2-5	CASSRTRQGQETQYF	TGTGCCAGCAGCCGGACCCGACAGGGCCAAGAGACCCAGTACTTC
-	TRBD2	TRBV5-1	TRBJ2-5	CASSLAPAGGGETQYF	TGCGCCAGCAGCTTGGCCCCAGCGGGCGGGGGGGAGACCCAGTACTTC
-	TRBD2	TRBV30	TRBJ2-5	CAWTPLAGQETQYF	TGTGCCTGGACCCCGCTAGCGGGGCAAGAGACCCAGTACTTC
once	-	TRBV20-1	TRBJ1-4	CSASGGAATNEKLFF	TGCAGTGCTAGTGGCGGGGCTGCAACTAATGAAAAACTGTTTTTT
-	-	TRBV3-1/TRBV3-2	TRBJ2-7	CASSQAAGSGEQYF	TGTGCCAGCAGCCAAGCTGCGGGAAGTGGCGAGCAGTACTTC
-	-	TRBV28	TRBJ2-7	CASSLFRGGEQYF	TGTGCCAGCAGTCTTTTCAGGGGTGGCGAGCAGTACTTC
-	-	TRBV5-1	TRBJ2-4	CASSSGENIQYF	TGCGCCAGCAGCTCGGGAGAGAACATTCAGTACTTC
-	-	TRBV7-9	TRBJ1-2	CASSLIGDYGYTF	TGTGCCAGCAGCTTAATAGGAGACTATGGCTACACCTTC
-	-	TRBV13	TRBJ1-1	CASSFMNTEAFF	TGTGCCAGCAGCTTTATGAACACTGAAGCTTTCTTT
-	TRBD2	TRBV7-3	TRBJ2-2	CASSLRLATGELFF	TGTGCCAGCAGCCTTCGACTAGCTACCGGGGAGCTGTTTTTT
-	-	TRBV2	TRBJ1-2	CASSGDTFYGYTF	TGTGCCAGCAGTGGAGACACTTTCTATGGCTACACCTTC
-	-	TRBV7-2	TRBJ2-5	CASSPRFGETQYF	TGTGCCAGCAGCCCCCGATTCGGAGAGACCCAGTACTTC
-	TRBD2	TRBV30	TRBJ2-1	CAWSVLSGGPNEQFF	TGTGCCTGGAGTGTACTGTCGGGAGGGCCAAATGAGCAGTTCTTC
once	-	TRBV6-5	TRBJ2-7	CASSLSRGLYEQYF	TGTGCCAGCAGTTTATCCAGGGGTCTCTACGAGCAGTACTTC
-	-	TRBV4-1	TRBJ1-3	CASSQERGSVSGNTIYF	TGCGCCAGCAGCCAAGAGAGGGGGTCCGTCTCTGGAAACACCATATATTTT
-	TRBD1	TRBV12-3/TRBV12-4	TRBJ1-3	CASSGTDRNTIYF	TGTGCCAGCAGTGGGACAGATAGAAACACCATATATTTT
-	-	TRBV6-7	TRBJ1-3	CASSYHLASGNTIYF	TGTGCCAGCAGTTACCACTTAGCCTCTGGAAACACCATATATTTT
-	TRBD2	TRBV5-1	TRBJ2-1	CASSLVSSGSGDEQFF	TGCGCCAGCAGCTTGGTGTCTAGCGGGAGTGGGGATGAGCAGTTCTTC
-	TRBD1	TRBV3-1/TRBV3-2	TRBJ1-1	CASSLTGSTEAFF	TGTGCCAGCAGCCTGACAGGGAGCACTGAAGCTTTCTTT
-	TRBD1	TRBV2	TRBJ1-2	CASSETGQGTGGYTF	TGTGCCAGCAGTGAAACGGGACAGGGAACAGGTGGCTACACCTTC
-	-	TRBV12-3/TRBV12-4	TRBJ1-4	CASTRGAVEKLFF	TGTGCCAGCACCAGGGGAGCGGTAGAAAAACTGTTTTTT
-	-	TRBV19	TRBJ2-7	CASSIRFAATYEQYF	TGTGCCAGTAGTATCCGGTTTGCGGCTACCTACGAGCAGTACTTC
-	-	TRBV13	TRBJ2-7	CASSPTLTDRYEQYF	TGTGCCAGCAGCCCCACCCTTACCGACAGATACGAGCAGTACTTC
-	TRBD1	TRBV13	TRBJ1-2	CASSLGTVANYGYTF	TGTGCCAGCAGCCTTGGGACAGTTGCTAACTATGGCTACACCTTC
-	TRBD2	TRBV5-4	TRBJ2-1	CASSLMLAGGQNEQFF	TGTGCCAGCAGCTTGATGCTAGCGGGAGGCCAGAATGAGCAGTTCTTC
-	-	TRBV27	TRBJ2-7	CASSTQGSPYEQYF	TGTGCCAGCAGCACCCAGGGTTCCCCCTACGAGCAGTACTTC
-	TRBD1	TRBV3-1/TRBV3-2	TRBJ2-1	CASRPGTVGRAEQFF	TGTGCCAGCAGACCCGGGACAGTCGGCAGGGCTGAGCAGTTCTTC
few	-	TRBV3-1/TRBV3-2	TRBJ2-7	CASSPGLGFDEQYF	TGTGCCAGCAGCCCCGGACTGGGGTTTGACGAGCAGTACTTC
-	-	TRBV9	TRBJ2-7	CASSVGVGDEQYF	TGTGCCAGCAGCGTAGGTGTGGGAGACGAGCAGTACTTC
-	TRBD2	TRBV5-4	TRBJ2-7	CASSKGLAGEAVYEQYF	TGTGCCAGCAGCAAGGGACTAGCGGGAGAGGCAGTCTACGAGCAGTACTTC